Reported below is one T cell receptor beta chain. Its antigen remains unknown. These data belong to a study of T cell responses to AZD1222 COVID-19 vaccine. Measured with immunoSEQ multiplex PCR; TCRdb has only the in-frame clones, and not every one. The sample lists about 86,000 clones; 88% were seen once. Study-wide results and caveats: Close to half of spike-specific TCRs reportedly recognize unmutated variant regions.

Per germline, CDR1 SGHVS and CDR2 FQNEAQ. The CDR3 length is 16 residues. Deletions cut 5 bases from V and 0 bases from J, with 14 bases between. Specimen: peripheral blood, collected 28 days after the second AZD1222 dose. The sequence was obtained from an adult who received the AZD1222 COVID-19 vaccine. The J gene is TRBJ1-3, the V gene TRBV7-8; D is unclear. Here the CDR3 reads CASSPGRVSSGNTIYF. In DNA, the CDR3 is TGTGCCAGCAGCCCCGGGAGGGTTAGCTCTGGAAACACCATATATTTT.